The present T cell receptor beta chain was sequenced within a study of identical twins. V gave up 6 bases and J gave up 7 bases, with 14 bases separating them. The CDR3 has 12 residues. The V gene's germline CDR1 is DFQATT and CDR2 SNEGSKA (reference sequence). Each cDNA held unique molecular identifiers, and template switching gave it a universal primer site. From the 5' RACE reads, TCRdb called clonotypes with MiXCR, one entry per CDR3 protein. In the table there are about 570,000 distinct CDR3 sequences, more than 9% of which are singletons. Whole-study results and caveats: The models systematically underestimated how much out-of-frame TCR alpha was shared in monozygotic twins.

About this clonotype itself: Its antigen remains unidentified.

This same sample was also taken into another study, of yellow fever vaccine responses in identical twins.

The origin of this receptor is a woman aged 18-35 years in good health. The sequencing input was PBMCs. V is TRBV20-1 and J is TRBJ2-3, with D uncertain. The CDR3 spells CSAQRGWNTQYF. The CDR3 DNA follows: TGCAGTGCCCAAAGAGGCTGGAATACGCAGTATTTT.